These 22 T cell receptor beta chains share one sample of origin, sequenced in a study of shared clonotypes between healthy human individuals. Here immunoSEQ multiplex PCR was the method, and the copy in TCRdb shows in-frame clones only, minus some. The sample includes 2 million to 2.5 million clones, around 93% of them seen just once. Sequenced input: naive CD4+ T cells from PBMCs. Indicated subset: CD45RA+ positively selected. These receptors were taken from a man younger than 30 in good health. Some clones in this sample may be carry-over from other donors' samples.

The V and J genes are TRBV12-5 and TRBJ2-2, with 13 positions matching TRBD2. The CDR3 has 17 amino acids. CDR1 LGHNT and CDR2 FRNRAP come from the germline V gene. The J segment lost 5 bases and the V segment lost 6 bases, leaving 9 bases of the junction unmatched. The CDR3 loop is CASGKLAGGPGTGELFF. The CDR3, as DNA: TGTGCTAGTGGCAAACTAGCGGGAGGGCCGGGGACCGGGGAGCTGTTTTTT.

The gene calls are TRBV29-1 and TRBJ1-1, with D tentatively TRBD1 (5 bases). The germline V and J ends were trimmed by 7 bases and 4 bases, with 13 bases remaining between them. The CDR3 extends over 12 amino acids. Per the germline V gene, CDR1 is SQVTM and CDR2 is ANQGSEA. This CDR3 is CSAGSEGTEAFF. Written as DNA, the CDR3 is TGCAGCGCAGGGAGCGAGGGCACTGAAGCTTTCTTT.

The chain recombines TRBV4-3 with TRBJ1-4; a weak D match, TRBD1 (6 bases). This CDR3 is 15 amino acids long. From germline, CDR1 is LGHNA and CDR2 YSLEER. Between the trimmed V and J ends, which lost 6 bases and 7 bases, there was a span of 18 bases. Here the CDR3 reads CASSRTGSGGEKLFF. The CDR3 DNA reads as TGCGCCAGCAGTAGAACAGGGTCCGGTGGTGAAAAACTGTTTTTT.

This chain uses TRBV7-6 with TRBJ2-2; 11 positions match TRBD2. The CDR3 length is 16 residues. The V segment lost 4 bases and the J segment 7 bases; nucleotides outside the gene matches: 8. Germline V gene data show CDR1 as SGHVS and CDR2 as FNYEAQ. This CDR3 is CASSSTSGSIVGELFF. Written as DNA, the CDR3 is TGTGCCAGCAGCTCCACTAGCGGGAGTATTGTCGGGGAGCTGTTTTTT.

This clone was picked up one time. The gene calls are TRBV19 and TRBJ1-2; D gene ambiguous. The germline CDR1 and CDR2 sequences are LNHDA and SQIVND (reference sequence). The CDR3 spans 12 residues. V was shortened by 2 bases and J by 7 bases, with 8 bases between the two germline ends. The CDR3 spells CASSIIPGGYTF. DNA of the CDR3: TGTGCCAGTAGTATAATCCCGGGTGGCTACACCTTC. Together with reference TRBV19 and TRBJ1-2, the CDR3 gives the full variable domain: DGGITQSPKYLFRKEGQNVTLSCEQNLNHDAMYWYRQDPGQGLRLIYYSQIVNDFQKGDIAEGYSVSREKKESFPLTVTSAQKNPTAFYLCASSIIPGGYTFGSGTRLTVV.

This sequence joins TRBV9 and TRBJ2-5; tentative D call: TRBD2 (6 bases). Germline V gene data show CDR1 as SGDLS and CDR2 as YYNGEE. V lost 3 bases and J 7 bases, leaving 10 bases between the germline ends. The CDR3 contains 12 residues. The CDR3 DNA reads TGTGCCAGCAGCGGCCCCGGGGGGACCCAGTACTTC. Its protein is CASSGPGGTQYF.

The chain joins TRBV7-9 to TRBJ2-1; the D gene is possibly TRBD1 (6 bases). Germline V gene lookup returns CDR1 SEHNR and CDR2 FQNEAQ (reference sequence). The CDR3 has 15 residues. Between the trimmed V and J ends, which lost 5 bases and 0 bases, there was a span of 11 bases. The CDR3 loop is CASSADRTSYNEQFF. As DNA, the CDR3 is TGTGCCAGCAGCGCAGACAGGACCTCCTACAATGAGCAGTTCTTC.

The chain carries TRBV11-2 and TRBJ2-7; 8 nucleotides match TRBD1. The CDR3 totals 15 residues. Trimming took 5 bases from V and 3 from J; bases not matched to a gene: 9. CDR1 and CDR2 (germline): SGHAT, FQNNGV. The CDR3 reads CASSLADRGFYEQYF. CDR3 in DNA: TGTGCCAGCAGCCTAGCAGACAGGGGATTCTACGAGCAGTACTTC. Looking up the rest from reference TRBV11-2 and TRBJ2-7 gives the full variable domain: EAGVAQSPRYKIIEKRQSVAFWCNPISGHATLYWYQQILGQGPKLLIQFQNNGVVDDSQLPKDRFSAERLKGVDSTLKIQPAKLEDSAVYLCASSLADRGFYEQYFGPGTRLTVT.

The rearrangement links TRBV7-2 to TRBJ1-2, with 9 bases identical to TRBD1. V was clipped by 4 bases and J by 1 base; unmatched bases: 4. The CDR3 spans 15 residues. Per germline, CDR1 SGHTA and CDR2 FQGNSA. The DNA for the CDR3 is TGTGCCAGCAGCTCGGGACAGGGACTTAACTATGGCTACACCTTC. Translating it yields CASSSGQGLNYGYTF.

In DNA form, the CDR3 reads TGTGCCAGCAGCTCGGGACTAGCGGAGCCCACAGATACGCAGTATTTT. Protein product: CASSSGLAEPTDTQYF. The chain has TRBV7-9 and TRBJ2-3, with 11 positions matching TRBD2. The germline V gene has CDR1 SEHNR and CDR2 FQNEAQ (reference sequence). The CDR3 sequence is 16 residues long. Unmatched junction bases numbered 5, after V lost 4 bases and J lost 2 bases.

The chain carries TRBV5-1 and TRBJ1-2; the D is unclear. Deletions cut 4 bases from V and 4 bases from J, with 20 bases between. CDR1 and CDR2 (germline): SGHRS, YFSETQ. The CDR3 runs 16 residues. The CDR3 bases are TGCGCCAGCAGCCAGCAGTCGGGCACACTATCCTATGGCTACACCTTC. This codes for CASSQQSGTLSYGYTF.

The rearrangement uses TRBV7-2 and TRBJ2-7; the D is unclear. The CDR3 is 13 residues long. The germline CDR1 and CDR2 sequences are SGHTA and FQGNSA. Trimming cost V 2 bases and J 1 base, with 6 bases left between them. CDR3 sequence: CASSLFGSYEQYF. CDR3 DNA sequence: TGTGCCAGCAGCTTATTTGGGTCCTACGAGCAGTACTTC.

In DNA, the CDR3 is TGTGCCAGCAGCTTAGAGGGCTGGGGCTACACCTTC. Amino acids: CASSLEGWGYTF. The chain links TRBV7-9 to TRBJ1-2; D is unclear. Germline-derived CDR1 and CDR2 are SEHNR and FQNEAQ (reference sequence). The CDR3 runs to 12 residues. The germline V and J ends were trimmed by 1 base and 8 bases, with 8 bases remaining between them. Complete variable domain (other parts from reference TRBV7-9 and TRBJ1-2): DTGVSQNPRHKITKRGQNVTFRCDPISEHNRLYWYRQTLGQGPEFLTYFQNEAQLEKSRLLSDRFSAERPKGSFSTLEIQRTEQGDSAMYLCASSLEGWGYTFGSGTRLTVV.

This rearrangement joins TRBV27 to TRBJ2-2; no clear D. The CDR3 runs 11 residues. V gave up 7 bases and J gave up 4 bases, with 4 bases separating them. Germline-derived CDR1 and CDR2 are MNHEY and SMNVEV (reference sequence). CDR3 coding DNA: TGTGCCAGCAATCCCACCGGGGAGCTGTTTTTT. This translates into CASNPTGELFF.

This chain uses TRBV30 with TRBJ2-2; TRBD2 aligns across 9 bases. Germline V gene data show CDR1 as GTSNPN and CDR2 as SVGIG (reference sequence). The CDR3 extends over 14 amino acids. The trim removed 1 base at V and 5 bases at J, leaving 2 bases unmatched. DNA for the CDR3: TGTGCCTGGAGTGAGGGACTAGCAACCGGGGAGCTGTTTTTT. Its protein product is CAWSEGLATGELFF.

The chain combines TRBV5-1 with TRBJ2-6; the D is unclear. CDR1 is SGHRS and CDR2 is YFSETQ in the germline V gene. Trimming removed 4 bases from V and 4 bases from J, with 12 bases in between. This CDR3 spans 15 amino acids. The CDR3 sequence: CASSAQFGGANVLTF. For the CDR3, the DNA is TGCGCCAGCAGCGCCCAATTCGGGGGGGCCAACGTCCTGACTTTC.

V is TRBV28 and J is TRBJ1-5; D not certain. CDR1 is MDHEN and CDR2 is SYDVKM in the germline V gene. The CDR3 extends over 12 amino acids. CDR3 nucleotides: TGTGGTCACGGATCAGGAAGTCAGCCCCAGCATTTT. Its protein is CGHGSGSQPQHF.

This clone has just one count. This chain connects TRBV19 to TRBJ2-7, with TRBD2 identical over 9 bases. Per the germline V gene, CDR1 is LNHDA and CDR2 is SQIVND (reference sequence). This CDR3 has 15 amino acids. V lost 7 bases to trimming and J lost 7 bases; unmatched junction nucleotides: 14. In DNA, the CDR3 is TGTGCCAGTACCCCAGGGGGAGTAGCGGGAGAAGAGCAGTACTTC. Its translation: CASTPGGVAGEEQYF.

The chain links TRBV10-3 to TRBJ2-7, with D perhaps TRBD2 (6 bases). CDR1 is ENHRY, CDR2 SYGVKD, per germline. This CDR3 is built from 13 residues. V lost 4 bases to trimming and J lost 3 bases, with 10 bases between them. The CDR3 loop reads CAISGYGSYEQYF. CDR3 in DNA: TGTGCCATCAGTGGTTACGGGAGCTACGAGCAGTACTTC.

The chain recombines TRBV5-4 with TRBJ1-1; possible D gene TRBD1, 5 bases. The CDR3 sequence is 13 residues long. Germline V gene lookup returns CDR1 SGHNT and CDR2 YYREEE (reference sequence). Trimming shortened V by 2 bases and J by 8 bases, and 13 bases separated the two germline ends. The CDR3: CASSFRGGREAFF. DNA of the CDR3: TGTGCCAGCAGCTTTAGGGGCGGTCGGGAAGCTTTCTTT.

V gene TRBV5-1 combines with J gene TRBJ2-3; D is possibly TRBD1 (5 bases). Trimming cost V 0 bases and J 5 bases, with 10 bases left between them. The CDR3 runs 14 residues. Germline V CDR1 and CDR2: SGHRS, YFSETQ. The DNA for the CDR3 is TGCGCCAGCAGCTTGGTTCAGGGAAGAGATACGCAGTATTTT. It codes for CASSLVQGRDTQYF.

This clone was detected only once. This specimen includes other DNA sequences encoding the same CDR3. CDR3 DNA sequence: TGTGCCAGCAGCTTAGGTGAAGAGACCCAGTACTTC. Its protein product is CASSLGEETQYF. The chain combines TRBV7-8 with TRBJ2-5; D remains unclear. The CDR3 totals 12 residues. CDR1 SGHVS and CDR2 FQNEAQ come from the germline V gene. V was trimmed by 1 base and J by 3 bases, leaving 3 bases between them. Together with reference TRBV7-8 and TRBJ2-5, the CDR3 gives the full variable domain: GAGVSQSPRYKVAKRGQDVALRCDPISGHVSLFWYQQALGQGPEFLTYFQNEAQLDKSGLPSDRFFAERPEGSVSTLKIQRTQQEDSAVYLCASSLGEETQYFGPGTRLLVL.